This TCR beta chain derives from a study of shared clonotypes between healthy human individuals. Study in general: A few men and a couple of women, aged 18 to 49, were donors. CD8 memory received one plate per donor, CD8 naive two, CD4 memory three and CD4 naive three.

Caucasian adults living in Nashville, Tennessee, provided all samples. Every subset's genomic DNA went evenly onto several immunoSEQ plates. Generated by immunoSEQ multiplex PCR, the TCRdb table keeps only in-frame clones and is missing some. The sample includes roughly 2,500,000 clones, approximately 93% of them seen just once. Germline CDR1 and CDR2: SQVTM and ANQGSEA. The length of the CDR3 is 13 residues. V lost 8 bases and J lost 3, with 16 bases in between. This receptor was obtained from a man aged 18 to 29 in good health. Some clones in this sample may be carry-over from other donors' samples. The sample comprised naive CD4+ T cells from PBMCs. Stated subset: CD45RA+ positively selected. The V and J genes are TRBV29-1 and TRBJ1-1; D gene unclear. CDR3 region: CSSAWGTDTEAFF. The CDR3 nucleotides are TGCAGCTCCGCGTGGGGTACGGACACTGAAGCTTTCTTT.